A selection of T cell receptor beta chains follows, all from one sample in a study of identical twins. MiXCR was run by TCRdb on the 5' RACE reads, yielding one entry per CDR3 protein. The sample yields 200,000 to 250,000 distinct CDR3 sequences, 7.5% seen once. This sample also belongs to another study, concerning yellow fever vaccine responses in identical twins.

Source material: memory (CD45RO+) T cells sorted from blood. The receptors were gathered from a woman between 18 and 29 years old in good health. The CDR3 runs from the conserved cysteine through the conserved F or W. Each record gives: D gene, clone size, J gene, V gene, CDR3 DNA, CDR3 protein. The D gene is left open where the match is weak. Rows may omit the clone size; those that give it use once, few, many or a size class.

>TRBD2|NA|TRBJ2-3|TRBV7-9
TGTGCCAGCAGCCAATCCGGGCTAGCGGGGGGCGCGGATACGCAGTATTTT
CASSQSGLAGGADTQYF
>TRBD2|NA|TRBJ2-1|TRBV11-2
TGTGCCAGCAGCCCCCCTATTAGCGGGAGGTACAATGAGCAGTTCTTC
CASSPPISGRYNEQFF
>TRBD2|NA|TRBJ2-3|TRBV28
TGTGCCAGCAGTTTAAGCGGGACCACAGATACGCAGTATTTT
CASSLSGTTDTQYF
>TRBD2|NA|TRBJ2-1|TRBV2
TGTGCCAGCATGGGGACTAGCGGGAGTCAGAAGTTCTTC
CASMGTSGSQKFF
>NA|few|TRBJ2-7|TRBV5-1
TGCGCCAGCAGCTTACAACAGGTGCCGGGGGAGCAGTACTTC
CASSLQQVPGEQYF
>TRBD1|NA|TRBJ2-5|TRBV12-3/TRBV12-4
TGTGCCAGCAGTTTGCAGGTGGGGACAGGGAAAAAAGAGACCCAGTACTTC
CASSLQVGTGKKETQYF
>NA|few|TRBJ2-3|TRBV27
TGTGCCAGCAGTTTATCAAACGGAGATACGCAGTATTTT
CASSLSNGDTQYF
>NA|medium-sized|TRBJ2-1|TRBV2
TGTGCCAGCAGTGGGGGGTCCCTTTCCTACAATGAGCAGTTCTTC
CASSGGSLSYNEQFF
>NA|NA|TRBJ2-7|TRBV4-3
TGCGCCAGCAGCCAAGTAGTCGGGCTCGAGCAGTACTTC
CASSQVVGLEQYF
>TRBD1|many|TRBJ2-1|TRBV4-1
TGCGCCAGCAGCCTTGACTTGCCGGGACAGGGTCATGAGCAGTTCTTC
CASSLDLPGQGHEQFF
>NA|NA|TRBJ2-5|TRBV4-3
TGCGCCAGCAGCCAAGAAATGACGCCGGTGAAGACCCAGTACTTC
CASSQEMTPVKTQYF
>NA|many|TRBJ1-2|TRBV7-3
TGTGCCAGCAGCTTAGGTCGGGGAAGGTTCAATGCTGATGGCTACACCTTC
CASSLGRGRFNADGYTF
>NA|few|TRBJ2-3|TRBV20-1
TGCAGTGCTATCGAGGTGACAGGCACAGATACGCAGTATTTT
CSAIEVTGTDTQYF
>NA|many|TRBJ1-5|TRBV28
TGTGCCAGCAGTGTCCCGCCGTTCGGTCAGCCCCAGCATTTT
CASSVPPFGQPQHF
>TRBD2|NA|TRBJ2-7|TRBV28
TGTGCCAGCGGGGGACTAGCGGGAGGATACTCCTACGAGCAGTACTTC
CASGGLAGGYSYEQYF
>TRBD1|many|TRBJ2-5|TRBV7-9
TGTGCCAGCAGCCGGGACAGCCCCTTCTTGGGGACCCAGTACTTC
CASSRDSPFLGTQYF
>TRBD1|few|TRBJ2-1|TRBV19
TGTGCCAGTAGTTCGGACAGGGGGCAGTCCTACAATGAGCAGTTCTTC
CASSSDRGQSYNEQFF
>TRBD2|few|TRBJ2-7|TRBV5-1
TGCGCCAGCAGCTTGGTGTCTAGCGGAGCCGAGCAGTACTTC
CASSLVSSGAEQYF
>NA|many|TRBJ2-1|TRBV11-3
TGTGCCAGCAGCTTAGGACAGGTCGGGAGTGAGCAGTTCTTC
CASSLGQVGSEQFF
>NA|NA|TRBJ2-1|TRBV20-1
TGCAGTGCTAGAGATCACGTCGGTAGCTGGAGCTCCTACAATGAGCAGTTCTTC
CSARDHVGSWSSYNEQFF
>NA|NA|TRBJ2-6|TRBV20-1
TGCAGTGCCACAGGGCCCGGGGCCAACGTCCTGACTTTC
CSATGPGANVLTF
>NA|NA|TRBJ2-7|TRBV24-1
TGTGCCACCTCCTCAACTGGACGGGCCTACGAGCAGTACTTC
CATSSTGRAYEQYF
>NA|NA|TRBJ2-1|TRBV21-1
TGTGCCAGCAGCTCAAGTGTGGCAGGCAGTGGGTGTAATGAGCAGTTCTTC
CASSSSVAGSGCNEQFF
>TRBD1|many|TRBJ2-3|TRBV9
TGTGCCAGCAGCCTAGAGGGACAGGGAAGACAATCACAAAATACGCAGTATTTT
CASSLEGQGRQSQNTQYF
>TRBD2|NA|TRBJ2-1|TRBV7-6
TGTGCCAGCACCTCAGCGGGGGTGTCCTACAATGAGCAGTTCTTC
CASTSAGVSYNEQFF
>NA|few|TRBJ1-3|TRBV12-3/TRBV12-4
TGTGCCAGCAGTCGTACAGGGAGCTCTGGAAACACCATATATTTT
CASSRTGSSGNTIYF
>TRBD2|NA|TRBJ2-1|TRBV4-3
TGCGCCAGCAGCCAAGCCGGACTAGGAGGTCCAGGGGAGCAGTTCTTC
CASSQAGLGGPGEQFF
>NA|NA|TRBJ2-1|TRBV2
TGTACCAGCAGAAAAGGCCCGCTAGCACCGAGCTCCTACAATGAGCAGTTCTTC
CTSRKGPLAPSSYNEQFF
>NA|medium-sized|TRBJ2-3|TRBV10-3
TGTGCCATCAGTGAGTCCAGGGATACGCAGTATTTT
CAISESRDTQYF
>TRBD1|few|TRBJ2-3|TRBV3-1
TGTGCCAGCAGCCAAGGAGTTGGACAGGGGGTGGATCGGACGCAGTATTTT
CASSQGVGQGVDRTQYF
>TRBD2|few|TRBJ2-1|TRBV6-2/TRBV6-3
TGTGCCAGCACCCGTGGCGGTAGCGGGGGGGGCCATGAGCAGTTCTTC
CASTRGGSGGGHEQFF
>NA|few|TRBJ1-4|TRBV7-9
TGTGCCAGCAGCTGGGACCCCGGGAGGAGCGAAAAACTGTTTTTT
CASSWDPGRSEKLFF
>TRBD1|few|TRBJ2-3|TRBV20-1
TGCAGTGCTAGTGGGCAGGGGGCCTCAGATACGCAGTATTTT
CSASGQGASDTQYF
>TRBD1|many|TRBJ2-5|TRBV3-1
TGTGCCAGCAGGAGAGGAGGACAGGGTCTATCCCAGTACTTC
CASRRGGQGLSQYF
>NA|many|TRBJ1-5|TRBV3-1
TGTGCCAGCAGCCAAGATAAGAGCAATCAGCCCCAGCATTTT
CASSQDKSNQPQHF
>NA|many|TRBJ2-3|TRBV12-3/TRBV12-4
TGTGCCAGCAGTTTAGTTGCAGATACGCAGTATTTT
CASSLVADTQYF